The text below deals with one TCR beta chain. Its specificity is not known. These data are taken from a study of identical twins. Study outcomes and limitations: When twins shared out-of-frame alpha sequences, those sequences had excess low generation probability. There is a chance that invariant MAIT and iNKT cells partially muddied zero-insertion analyses.

One entry per CDR3 protein, called by TCRdb with MiXCR from the 5' RACE reads. The sample contains about 470,000 distinct CDR3 sequences, less than 25% of which appear only once. These data also formed part of another study, on T cells expressing NK-cell markers.

The clonotype originates from a woman aged 18-30 years in good health. Sequencing was done on a sample of CD4+ T cells sorted from blood.

CDR3 sequence reads: CASSLGSSSFYEQYF. Here the CDR3 DNA reads TGTGCCAGCAGCTTAGGGAGCAGCTCCTTTTACGAGCAGTACTTC. The chain combines TRBV7-2 with TRBJ2-7; D not certain. This CDR3 has 15 residues. CDR1 is SGHTA, CDR2 FQGNSA, per germline. The germline V and J ends were trimmed by 1 base and 4 bases, with 14 bases remaining between them.